Listed below are T cell receptor beta chains from one sample, sequenced in a study of T cell responses to AZD1222 COVID-19 vaccine. The protocol was immunoSEQ multiplex PCR, while the TCRdb copy is restricted to in-frame clones and leaves out a portion. The table has 110,000 to 150,000 clones, 93% seen once. Material: peripheral blood, obtained on day 0 of AZD1222 vaccination. All receptors come from an adult in good health. CDR3s include the opening cysteine and the closing phenylalanine or tryptophan. The D gene is left open where the match is weak. Part of the rows lack a size; the others show once, few, many or a class for expanded clones.

TRBD1 | TRBJ2-7 | . | TRBV29-1 | TGCAGCGTCCTCGGTGAGACAGGGTCATACGAGCAGTACTTC | CSVLGETGSYEQYF
. | TRBJ2-1 | few | TRBV9 | TGTGCCAGCAGCGTAGGTGGGATTTACAATGAGCAGTTCTTC | CASSVGGIYNEQFF
TRBD1 | TRBJ1-2 | once | TRBV19 | TGTGCCAGTAGTATGGTAAGGGGGCGAGGCGGCTATGGCTACACCTTC | CASSMVRGRGGYGYTF
. | TRBJ2-3 | . | TRBV21-1 | TGTGCCAGCAGCAAAGAAAGAGCGCCCAGCACAGATACGCAGTATTTT | CASSKERAPSTDTQYF
. | TRBJ1-1 | . | TRBV7-9 | TGTGCCAGCAGCCCCCAATGGGACACTGAAGCTTTCTTT | CASSPQWDTEAFF
TRBD1 | TRBJ2-2 | . | TRBV5-6 | TGTGCCAGCAGGCCAGGGGGCGCCTCCGGGGAGCTGTTTTTT | CASRPGGASGELFF
TRBD1 | TRBJ1-4 | . | TRBV19 | TGTGCCAGTAGTATACTGGCAGGGGGGAGTGAAAAACTGTTTTTT | CASSILAGGSEKLFF
. | TRBJ1-4 | once | TRBV30 | TGTGCCTGGAGCGAGGGGAGTGAAAAACTGTTTTTT | CAWSEGSEKLFF
. | TRBJ2-1 | . | TRBV4-1 | TGCGCCAGCAGCCAAGGACCAGGGCAGTACAATGAGCAGTTCTTC | CASSQGPGQYNEQFF
. | TRBJ1-1 | . | TRBV25-1 | TGTGCCAGCAGTGAATGGCCGACAACGAACACTGAAGCTTTCTTT | CASSEWPTTNTEAFF
TRBD1 | TRBJ2-3 | . | TRBV7-9 | TGTGCCAGCAGCCAAGTGAGCCAGGGGGCCACAGATACGCAGTATTTT | CASSQVSQGATDTQYF
. | TRBJ2-1 | . | TRBV25-1 | TGTGCCAGCACCTCAGGGACATTCTACAATGAGCAGTTCTTC | CASTSGTFYNEQFF
. | TRBJ2-7 | once | TRBV19 | TGTGCCAGTAGTATAGCCTCGGACAGCCCCTACGAGCAGTACTTC | CASSIASDSPYEQYF
. | TRBJ1-2 | . | TRBV30 | TGTGCCTGGAGTGTAGGAGGGGGACATAACTATGGCTACACCTTC | CAWSVGGGHNYGYTF
. | TRBJ1-1 | . | TRBV11-2 | TGTGCCAGCAGCACTCGACCGCGAGGGACTGAAGCTTTCTTT | CASSTRPRGTEAFF
. | TRBJ2-5 | . | TRBV3-1/TRBV3-2 | TGTGCCAGCAGCCAAGGGAGGGGGAGCGAGACCCAGTACTTC | CASSQGRGSETQYF
. | TRBJ2-2 | . | TRBV21-1 | TGTGCCAGCAGCCCTAGGAGGGCGAACACCGGGGAGCTGTTTTTT | CASSPRRANTGELFF
. | TRBJ2-7 | . | TRBV5-4 | TGTGCCAGCAGCTTGAAGGGACCGAGCTCCTACGAGCAGTACTTC | CASSLKGPSSYEQYF
. | TRBJ2-1 | . | TRBV19 | TGTGCCAGTAGTCATCCTCCGGGCTCTAGCTCCTACAATGAGCAGTTCTTC | CASSHPPGSSSYNEQFF
. | TRBJ2-1 | . | TRBV4-1 | TGCGCCAGCAGCCAAGAGCAATTAAGCTCCTACAATGAGCAGTTCTTC | CASSQEQLSSYNEQFF
. | TRBJ2-2 | once | TRBV5-6 | TGTGCCAGCAGCTTGGTCAGCCAGGGGTTCAACGGGGAGCTGTTTTTT | CASSLVSQGFNGELFF
TRBD2 | TRBJ2-7 | . | TRBV28 | TGTGCCAGCAGTTTATTTTCCTTGCGGGAGGGCCGTCACGAGCAGTACTTC | CASSLFSLREGRHEQYF